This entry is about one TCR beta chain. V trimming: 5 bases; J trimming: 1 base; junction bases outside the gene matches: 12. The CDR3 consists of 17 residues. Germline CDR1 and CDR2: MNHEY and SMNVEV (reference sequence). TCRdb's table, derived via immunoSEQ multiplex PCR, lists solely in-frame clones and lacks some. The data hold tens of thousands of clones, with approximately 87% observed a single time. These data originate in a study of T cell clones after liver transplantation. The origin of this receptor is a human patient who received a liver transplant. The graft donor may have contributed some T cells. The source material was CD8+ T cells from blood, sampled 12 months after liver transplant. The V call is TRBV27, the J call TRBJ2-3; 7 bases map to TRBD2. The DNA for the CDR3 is TGTGCCAGCAGTGAATATTCGAGCGGGACTCGCACAGATACGCAGTATTTT. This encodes CASSEYSSGTRTDTQYF.